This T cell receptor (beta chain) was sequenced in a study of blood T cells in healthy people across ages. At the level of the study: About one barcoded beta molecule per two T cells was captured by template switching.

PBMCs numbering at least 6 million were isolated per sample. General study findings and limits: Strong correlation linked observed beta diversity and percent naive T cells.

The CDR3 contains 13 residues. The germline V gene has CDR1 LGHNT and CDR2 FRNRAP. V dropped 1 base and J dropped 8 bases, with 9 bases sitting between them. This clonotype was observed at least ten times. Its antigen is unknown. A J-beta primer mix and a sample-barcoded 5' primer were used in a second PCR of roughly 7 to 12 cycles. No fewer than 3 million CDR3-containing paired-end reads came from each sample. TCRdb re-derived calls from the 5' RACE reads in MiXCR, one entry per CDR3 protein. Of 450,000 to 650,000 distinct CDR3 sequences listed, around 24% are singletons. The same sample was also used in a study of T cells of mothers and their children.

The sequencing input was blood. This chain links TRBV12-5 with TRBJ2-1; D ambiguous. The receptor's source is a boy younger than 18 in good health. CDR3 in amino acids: CASGLAGSHEQFF. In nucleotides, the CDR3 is TGTGCTAGTGGTTTGGCCGGGTCGCATGAGCAGTTCTTC.